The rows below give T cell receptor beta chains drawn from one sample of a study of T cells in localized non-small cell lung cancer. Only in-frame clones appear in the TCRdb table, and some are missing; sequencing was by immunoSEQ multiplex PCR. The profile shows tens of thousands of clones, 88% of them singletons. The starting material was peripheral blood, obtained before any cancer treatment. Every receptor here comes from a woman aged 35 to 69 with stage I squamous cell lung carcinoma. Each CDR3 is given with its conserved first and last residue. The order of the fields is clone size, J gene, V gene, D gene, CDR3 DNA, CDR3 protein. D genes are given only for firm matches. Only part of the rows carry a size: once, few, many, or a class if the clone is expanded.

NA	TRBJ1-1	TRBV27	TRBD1	TGTGCCAGCAGGTCTCAGGGGGCGCGTGTCACTGAAGCTTTCTTT	CASRSQGARVTEAFF
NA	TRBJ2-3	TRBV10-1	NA	TGCGCCAGCTCCTTGGGGTCAACTATTACCCCAGATACGCAGTATTTT	CASSLGSTITPDTQYF
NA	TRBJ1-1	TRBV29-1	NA	TGCAGCGTTGCCGGCAGGGGCACTGAAGCTTTCTTT	CSVAGRGTEAFF
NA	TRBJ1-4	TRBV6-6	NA	TGTGCCAGCGAGAAGGACCTTAATGAAAAACTGTTTTTT	CASEKDLNEKLFF
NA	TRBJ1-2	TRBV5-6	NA	TGTGCCAGCAGCTTTGGCCGGCAGGGACGAAGTGGCTACACCTTC	CASSFGRQGRSGYTF
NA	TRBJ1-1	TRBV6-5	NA	TGTGCCAGCAGTTACTCGGCGGCGAACACTGAAGCTTTCTTT	CASSYSAANTEAFF
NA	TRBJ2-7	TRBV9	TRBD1	TGTGCCAGCAGCGTAGAGGACAGGAGCTCCTACGAGCAGTACTTC	CASSVEDRSSYEQYF
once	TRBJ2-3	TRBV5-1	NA	TGCGCCAGCAGCTTTCAGGTCGCAGATACGCAGTATTTT	CASSFQVADTQYF
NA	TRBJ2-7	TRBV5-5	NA	TGTGCCAGCACCTCGGGGACCTACGAGCAGTACTTC	CASTSGTYEQYF
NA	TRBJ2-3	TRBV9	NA	TGTGCCAGCAGCGTAGGGGTTGGGGGCACAGATACGCAGTATTTT	CASSVGVGGTDTQYF
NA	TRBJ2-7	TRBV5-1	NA	TGCGCCAGCATGAGCGGGACAGGAGTCTACGAGCAGTACTTC	CASMSGTGVYEQYF
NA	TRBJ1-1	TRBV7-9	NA	TGTGCCAGCAGCTTATCCGGGACGAACACTGAAGCTTTCTTT	CASSLSGTNTEAFF
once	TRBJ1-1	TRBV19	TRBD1	TGTGCCAGTAGTATCCAGGGGGCAATGGGTCTGAACACTGAAGCTTTCTTT	CASSIQGAMGLNTEAFF
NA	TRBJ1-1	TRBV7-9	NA	TGTGCCAGCAGTACCCTCGAGGGTCGGGTCTCTGAAGCTTTCTTT	CASSTLEGRVSEAFF
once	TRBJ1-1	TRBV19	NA	TGTGCCAGTAGTCCGCAGTGGAACACTGAAGCTTTCTTT	CASSPQWNTEAFF
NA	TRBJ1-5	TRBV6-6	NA	TGTGCCAGCAGTGTGGCAGGGGATCGTCAGCCCCAGCATTTT	CASSVAGDRQPQHF
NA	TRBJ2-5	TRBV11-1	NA	TGTGCCAGCAGCCGCGGTAGGACTATAGCGGAGACCCAGTACTTC	CASSRGRTIAETQYF
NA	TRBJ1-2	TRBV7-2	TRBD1	TGTGCCAGCAGCTTATATCAGGGGGCGCAGGGCTACACCTTC	CASSLYQGAQGYTF